This is a list of T cell receptor beta chains from one sample in a study of blood T cell repertoires in COVID-19. Sequencing was performed with immunoSEQ multiplex PCR; in TCRdb, only in-frame clones are kept and a portion is missing. The sample carries 350,000 to 450,000 clones, around 87% recorded once. Sequencing was performed on peripheral blood. Receptors originate from a human donor in a cohort sampled during active COVID-19. CDR3s include the opening cysteine and the closing phenylalanine or tryptophan. The D gene is left open where the match is weak. Some rows mark clone size as missing; the rest say once, few, many or name a class of expanded clone.

abundance: NA
v_gene: TRBV15
j_gene: TRBJ1-1
d_gene: NA
CDR3aa: CATSPSPDRNTEAFF
CDR3nt: TGTGCCACCAGCCCATCCCCCGACAGGAACACTGAAGCTTTCTTT

abundance: NA
v_gene: TRBV7-8
j_gene: TRBJ2-7
d_gene: NA
CDR3aa: CASTQLGAGLDSYEQYF
CDR3nt: TGTGCCAGCACCCAACTCGGAGCGGGTCTTGATTCCTACGAGCAGTACTTC

abundance: NA
v_gene: TRBV6-1
j_gene: TRBJ1-2
d_gene: NA
CDR3aa: CASSARLGAGNYGYTF
CDR3nt: TGTGCCAGCAGTGCCCGCCTCGGTGCTGGTAACTATGGCTACACCTTC

abundance: NA
v_gene: TRBV28
j_gene: TRBJ2-1
d_gene: TRBD2
CDR3aa: CASSPEGGSYNEQFF
CDR3nt: TGTGCCAGCAGTCCAGAGGGAGGGTCCTACAATGAGCAGTTCTTC

abundance: NA
v_gene: TRBV5-4
j_gene: TRBJ1-4
d_gene: NA
CDR3aa: CASSLDRESEKLFF
CDR3nt: TGTGCCAGCAGCTTGGACAGGGAAAGTGAAAAACTGTTTTTT

abundance: NA
v_gene: TRBV7-2
j_gene: TRBJ2-7
d_gene: TRBD1
CDR3aa: CASSLLSGGLQFYEQYF
CDR3nt: TGTGCCAGCAGCTTGCTCTCAGGGGGCCTGCAGTTCTACGAGCAGTACTTC

abundance: NA
v_gene: TRBV18
j_gene: TRBJ2-1
d_gene: TRBD2
CDR3aa: CASIRGGESNEQFF
CDR3nt: TGTGCCAGCATCCGTGGGGGGGAGAGTAATGAGCAGTTCTTC

abundance: NA
v_gene: TRBV5-8
j_gene: TRBJ1-1
d_gene: TRBD1
CDR3aa: CASSLTTGTGGFNTEAFF
CDR3nt: TGTGCCAGCAGCCTTACTACCGGGACAGGGGGCTTTAACACTGAAGCTTTCTTT

abundance: NA
v_gene: TRBV2
j_gene: TRBJ2-3
d_gene: NA
CDR3aa: CASSEAVFSLAWTDTQYF
CDR3nt: TGTGCCAGCAGTGAAGCGGTTTTCTCGCTAGCTTGGACAGATACGCAGTATTTT

abundance: NA
v_gene: TRBV6-5
j_gene: TRBJ2-5
d_gene: NA
CDR3aa: CASSYGNGGQETQYF
CDR3nt: TGTGCCAGCAGTTACGGGAACGGGGGACAAGAGACCCAGTACTTC

abundance: NA
v_gene: TRBV29-1
j_gene: TRBJ1-3
d_gene: TRBD1
CDR3aa: CSVEDLKGAGGNTIYF
CDR3nt: TGCAGCGTTGAAGATCTAAAGGGGGCTGGTGGAAACACCATATATTTT

abundance: NA
v_gene: TRBV5-1
j_gene: TRBJ1-1
d_gene: TRBD1
CDR3aa: CASSSVDRATEAFF
CDR3nt: TGCGCCAGCAGCTCTGTCGACAGGGCCACTGAAGCTTTCTTT

abundance: NA
v_gene: TRBV6-1
j_gene: TRBJ2-7
d_gene: NA
CDR3aa: CASSEAQRRVAVEGFGGDEQYF
CDR3nt: TGTGCCAGCAGTGAAGCGCAACGGCGGGTGGCGGTGGAGGGATTCGGCGGGGACGAGCAGTACTTC

abundance: NA
v_gene: TRBV11-2
j_gene: TRBJ1-4
d_gene: TRBD1
CDR3aa: CASSLDLGQGGEKLFF
CDR3nt: TGTGCCAGCAGCTTAGATCTGGGACAGGGGGGCGAAAAACTGTTTTTT

abundance: once
v_gene: TRBV12-3/TRBV12-4
j_gene: TRBJ2-7
d_gene: TRBD2
CDR3aa: CASSGLASEQYF
CDR3nt: TGTGCCAGCTCGGGACTAGCGAGCGAGCAGTACTTC

abundance: NA
v_gene: TRBV6-5
j_gene: TRBJ1-5
d_gene: NA
CDR3aa: CASEWEPDSNQPQHF
CDR3nt: TGTGCCAGCGAATGGGAGCCGGATAGCAATCAGCCCCAGCATTTT

abundance: NA
v_gene: TRBV5-1
j_gene: TRBJ2-3
d_gene: TRBD1
CDR3aa: CASSLVTGERTDTQYF
CDR3nt: TGCGCCAGCAGCTTGGTTACAGGGGAGCGCACAGATACGCAGTATTTT

abundance: NA
v_gene: TRBV13
j_gene: TRBJ1-3
d_gene: NA
CDR3aa: CASSPVGDTRNTIYF
CDR3nt: TGTGCCAGCAGCCCAGTGGGGGACACCCGCAACACCATATATTTT

abundance: NA
v_gene: TRBV6-6
j_gene: TRBJ1-2
d_gene: NA
CDR3aa: CASSPNDRPTRGYTF
CDR3nt: TGTGCCAGCAGTCCTAATGACAGACCTACTCGTGGCTACACCTTC

abundance: NA
v_gene: TRBV7-2
j_gene: TRBJ2-7
d_gene: TRBD2
CDR3aa: CASSLRLAGGDSSYEQYF
CDR3nt: TGTGCCAGCAGCTTAAGACTAGCGGGGGGCGATAGCTCCTACGAGCAGTACTTC

abundance: NA
v_gene: TRBV5-4
j_gene: TRBJ2-7
d_gene: TRBD1
CDR3aa: CASSALETGGNEQYF
CDR3nt: TGTGCCAGCAGCGCTCTTGAGACAGGGGGCAACGAGCAGTACTTC

abundance: NA
v_gene: TRBV3-1/TRBV3-2
j_gene: TRBJ2-5
d_gene: TRBD1
CDR3aa: CASSQDRVETQYF
CDR3nt: TGTGCCAGCAGCCAGGACAGGGTGGAGACCCAGTACTTC

abundance: NA
v_gene: TRBV7-5
j_gene: TRBJ1-4
d_gene: NA
CDR3aa: CARSWDSQANEKLFF
CDR3nt: TGTGCCAGAAGCTGGGACAGCCAAGCTAATGAAAAACTGTTTTTT

abundance: NA
v_gene: TRBV19
j_gene: TRBJ1-2
d_gene: NA
CDR3aa: CASSTTGTLSGYTF
CDR3nt: TGTGCCAGTAGTACTACAGGGACCCTCAGTGGCTACACCTTC

abundance: NA
v_gene: TRBV7-3
j_gene: TRBJ2-2
d_gene: TRBD2
CDR3aa: CASRGLNTGELFF
CDR3nt: TGTGCCAGCAGGGGACTAAACACCGGGGAGCTGTTTTTT

abundance: few
v_gene: TRBV15
j_gene: TRBJ2-7
d_gene: NA
CDR3aa: CATSREPSTVSSYEQYF
CDR3nt: TGTGCCACCAGCAGAGAACCCTCTACCGTTAGCTCCTACGAGCAGTACTTC

abundance: NA
v_gene: TRBV3-1/TRBV3-2
j_gene: TRBJ1-2
d_gene: NA
CDR3aa: CASSQAGNGYTF
CDR3nt: TGTGCCAGCAGCCAAGCGGGTAATGGCTACACCTTC

abundance: NA
v_gene: TRBV5-1
j_gene: TRBJ1-1
d_gene: NA
CDR3aa: CASSNPPRVTEAFF
CDR3nt: TGCGCCAGCAGCAACCCCCCCAGGGTCACTGAAGCTTTCTTT

abundance: NA
v_gene: TRBV3-1/TRBV3-2
j_gene: TRBJ2-7
d_gene: NA
CDR3aa: CASSQDLRPYEQYF
CDR3nt: TGTGCCAGCAGCCAAGATCTGCGCCCATACGAGCAGTACTTC

abundance: NA
v_gene: TRBV5-1
j_gene: TRBJ2-2
d_gene: TRBD2
CDR3aa: CASSPGLAGTGELFF
CDR3nt: TGCGCCAGCAGCCCCGGACTAGCGGGAACCGGGGAGCTGTTTTTT

abundance: NA
v_gene: TRBV11-2
j_gene: TRBJ1-1
d_gene: NA
CDR3aa: CASSSTRNTEAFF
CDR3nt: TGTGCCAGCAGCTCCACACGGAACACTGAAGCTTTCTTT

abundance: NA
v_gene: TRBV12-3/TRBV12-4
j_gene: TRBJ2-2
d_gene: NA
CDR3aa: CASSSTITGELFF
CDR3nt: TGTGCCAGCAGCTCCACTATTACCGGGGAGCTGTTTTTT

abundance: NA
v_gene: TRBV7-3
j_gene: TRBJ1-2
d_gene: TRBD1
CDR3aa: CASSPGQGANYGYTF
CDR3nt: TGTGCCAGCAGCCCGGGACAGGGCGCTAACTATGGCTACACCTTC

abundance: NA
v_gene: TRBV4-1
j_gene: TRBJ2-3
d_gene: NA
CDR3aa: CASPQERGTDTQYF
CDR3nt: TGCGCCAGCCCCCAGGAGCGGGGCACAGATACGCAGTATTTT

abundance: NA
v_gene: TRBV19
j_gene: TRBJ2-7
d_gene: NA
CDR3aa: CASSIRPGYEQYF
CDR3nt: TGTGCCAGTAGCATCAGACCAGGGTACGAGCAGTACTTC

abundance: once
v_gene: TRBV2
j_gene: TRBJ1-1
d_gene: TRBD1
CDR3aa: CARGGQDTEAFF
CDR3nt: TGTGCCAGGGGGGGACAGGACACTGAAGCTTTCTTT

abundance: once
v_gene: TRBV19
j_gene: TRBJ1-3
d_gene: NA
CDR3aa: CASTQTPSSGNTIYF
CDR3nt: TGTGCCAGTACCCAGACACCGAGCTCTGGAAACACCATATATTTT

abundance: NA
v_gene: TRBV6-1
j_gene: TRBJ1-4
d_gene: NA
CDR3aa: CASSEFRGALNEKLFF
CDR3nt: TGTGCCAGCAGTGAATTCCGGGGGGCGTTGAATGAAAAACTGTTTTTT

abundance: NA
v_gene: TRBV28
j_gene: TRBJ2-7
d_gene: NA
CDR3aa: CASGGKTRYEQYF
CDR3nt: TGTGCCAGCGGGGGGAAAACGCGATACGAGCAGTACTTC

abundance: NA
v_gene: TRBV28
j_gene: TRBJ2-7
d_gene: NA
CDR3aa: CASSLQGLEYEQYF
CDR3nt: TGTGCCAGCAGTTTACAGGGGCTTGAGTACGAGCAGTACTTC

abundance: NA
v_gene: TRBV24-1
j_gene: TRBJ1-5
d_gene: NA
CDR3aa: CATSDGAGPQHF
CDR3nt: TGTGCCACCAGTGATGGGGCAGGGCCCCAGCATTTT

abundance: once
v_gene: TRBV2
j_gene: TRBJ1-1
d_gene: NA
CDR3aa: CASSAGQSDTEAFF
CDR3nt: TGTGCCAGCAGTGCAGGACAGTCAGACACTGAAGCTTTCTTT

abundance: NA
v_gene: TRBV6-5
j_gene: TRBJ1-1
d_gene: TRBD1
CDR3aa: CASRGQGAVTEAFF
CDR3nt: TGTGCCAGCAGGGGTCAGGGGGCGGTCACTGAAGCTTTCTTT

abundance: few
v_gene: TRBV11-2
j_gene: TRBJ1-6
d_gene: NA
CDR3aa: CASSLGGAGWGSPLHF
CDR3nt: TGTGCCAGCAGCTTAGGTGGGGCAGGGTGGGGATCACCCCTCCACTTT

abundance: NA
v_gene: TRBV21-1
j_gene: TRBJ1-4
d_gene: NA
CDR3aa: CASSKAGVEVNEKLFF
CDR3nt: TGTGCCAGCAGCAAAGCCGGGGTGGAGGTAAATGAAAAACTGTTTTTT

abundance: NA
v_gene: TRBV11-2
j_gene: TRBJ2-2
d_gene: NA
CDR3aa: CASRSTSGTPFTGELFF
CDR3nt: TGTGCCAGCAGATCGACCTCCGGGACACCCTTCACCGGGGAGCTGTTTTTT

abundance: NA
v_gene: TRBV19
j_gene: TRBJ1-1
d_gene: NA
CDR3aa: CASSIEGDSEAFF
CDR3nt: TGTGCCAGTAGTATCGAGGGAGACTCCGAAGCTTTCTTT

abundance: NA
v_gene: TRBV7-9
j_gene: TRBJ2-1
d_gene: NA
CDR3aa: CASSAGLPLRDEQFF
CDR3nt: TGTGCCAGCAGCGCGGGACTCCCCCTCCGGGATGAGCAGTTCTTC